The entry below gives a single T cell receptor (beta chain) sequence along with its context. Its antigen is not identified. PCR employed 60 Vbeta and 13 Jbeta primers. Per the original data handling: Later, an analysis found 80 million or so unique TCR beta chains, and around 12 million of these were shared. The assay was immunoSEQ multiplex PCR, and TCRdb's table has in-frame clones only and misses some. That table is the source of V, J and clone size, and D and trimming were worked out from the DNA. This table has about 76,000 clones, 80% to 90% appearing once. Germline V gives CDR1 MGHRA, CDR2 YSYEKL. The CDR3 sequence is 14 residues long. The V end lost 0 bases, the J end lost 3 bases, and 8 bases lay between the germline ends. The data are from a study of cytomegalovirus exposure and HLA in healthy donors. Findings and limits, study-wide: Excluded were some V segments that proved indistinguishable, including TRBV6-2 and TRBV6-3.

The clonotype comes from a woman aged 25 to 39 in good health and CMV-seronegative. The sample was PBMCs. The genes are TRBV4-1 and TRBJ1-1; weak D call: TRBD1 (5 bases). CDR3 sequence: CASSQDAGHTEAFF. DNA for the CDR3: TGCGCCAGCAGCCAAGATGCAGGGCACACTGAAGCTTTCTTT.